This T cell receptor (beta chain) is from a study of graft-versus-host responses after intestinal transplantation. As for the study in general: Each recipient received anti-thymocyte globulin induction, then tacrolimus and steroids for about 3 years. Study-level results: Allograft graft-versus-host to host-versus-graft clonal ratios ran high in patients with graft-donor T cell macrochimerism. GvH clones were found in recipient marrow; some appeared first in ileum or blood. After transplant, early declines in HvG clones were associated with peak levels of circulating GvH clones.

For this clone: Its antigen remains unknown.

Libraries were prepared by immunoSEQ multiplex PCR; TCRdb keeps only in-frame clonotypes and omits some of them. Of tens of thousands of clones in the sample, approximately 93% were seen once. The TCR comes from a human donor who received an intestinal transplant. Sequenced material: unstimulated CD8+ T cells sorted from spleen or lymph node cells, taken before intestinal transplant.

The CDR3 region is CASSYSPSGWADEQFF. Here the CDR3 DNA reads TGTGCCAGCAGTTACTCTCCCAGCGGGTGGGCGGATGAGCAGTTCTTC. This rearrangement joins TRBV6-5 to TRBJ2-1; tentatively, D is TRBD2 (6 bases). This CDR3 has 16 amino acids. V lost 0 bases, J lost 8 bases, and 17 bases lay in between. Looked up from germline, CDR1 is MNHEY and CDR2 is SVGAGI.